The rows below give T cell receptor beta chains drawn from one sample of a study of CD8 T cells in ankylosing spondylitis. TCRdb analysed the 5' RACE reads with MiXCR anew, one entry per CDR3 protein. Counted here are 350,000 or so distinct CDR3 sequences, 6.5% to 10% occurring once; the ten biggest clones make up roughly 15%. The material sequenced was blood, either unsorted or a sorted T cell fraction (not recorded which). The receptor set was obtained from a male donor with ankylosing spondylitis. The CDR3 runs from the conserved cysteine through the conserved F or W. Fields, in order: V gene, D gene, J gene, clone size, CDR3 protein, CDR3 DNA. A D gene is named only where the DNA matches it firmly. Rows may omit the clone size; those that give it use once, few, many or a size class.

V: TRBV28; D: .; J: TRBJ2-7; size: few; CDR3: CASYRSPYEQYF; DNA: TGTGCCAGTTATCGGAGCCCGTACGAGCAGTACTTC
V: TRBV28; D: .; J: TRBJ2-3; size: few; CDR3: CASSLSGAGDTQYF; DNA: TGTGCCAGCAGTTTGAGTGGGGCGGGAGATACGCAGTATTTT
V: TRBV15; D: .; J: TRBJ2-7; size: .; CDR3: CATSGPRGLKYEQYF; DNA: TGTGCCACCAGCGGCCCGCGAGGTCTAAAGTACGAGCAGTACTTC
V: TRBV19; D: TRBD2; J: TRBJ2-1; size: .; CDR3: CASNNPHWTSGSGPYNEQFF; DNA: TGTGCCAGTAATAACCCCCACTGGACTAGCGGGAGTGGCCCATACAATGAGCAGTTCTTC
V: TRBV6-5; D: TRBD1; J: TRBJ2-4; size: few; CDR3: CASSSPVDRMKNIQYF; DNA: TGTGCCAGCAGTTCCCCTGTGGACAGGATGAAAAACATTCAGTACTTC
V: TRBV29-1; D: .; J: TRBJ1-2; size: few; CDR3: CSVTGTGIGGYTF; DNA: TGCAGCGTGACCGGGACGGGAATCGGTGGCTACACCTTC
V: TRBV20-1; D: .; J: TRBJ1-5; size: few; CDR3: CSARGGMNQPQHF; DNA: TGCAGTGCTAGAGGGGGGATGAATCAGCCCCAGCATTTT
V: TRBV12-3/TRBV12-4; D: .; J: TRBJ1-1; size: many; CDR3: CASSFQETGRAFF; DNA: TGTGCCAGCAGTTTCCAGGAAACGGGGAGAGCTTTCTTT
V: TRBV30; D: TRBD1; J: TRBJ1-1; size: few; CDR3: CAWSGTVMNTEAFF; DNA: TGTGCCTGGAGCGGGACAGTCATGAACACTGAAGCTTTCTTT
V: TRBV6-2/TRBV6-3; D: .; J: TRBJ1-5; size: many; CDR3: CASSYFDGGNQPQHF; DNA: TGTGCCAGCAGTTACTTCGACGGGGGTAATCAGCCCCAGCATTTT
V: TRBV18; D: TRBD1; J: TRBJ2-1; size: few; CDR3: CASSPGQGVGNEQFF; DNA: TGTGCCAGCTCACCAGGGCAGGGGGTCGGCAATGAGCAGTTCTTC
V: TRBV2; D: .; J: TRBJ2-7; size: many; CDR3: CASRWAPYEQYF; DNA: TGTGCCAGCAGGTGGGCCCCCTACGAGCAGTACTTC
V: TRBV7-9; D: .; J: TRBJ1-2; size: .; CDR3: CASSFPVLTVRDGYTF; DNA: TGTGCCAGCAGCTTCCCTGTCCTGACAGTCAGGGATGGCTACACCTTC
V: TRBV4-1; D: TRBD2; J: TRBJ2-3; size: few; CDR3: CASSQSRLAGVSDTQYF; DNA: TGCGCCAGCAGCCAGAGCCGACTAGCGGGAGTGTCAGATACGCAGTATTTT
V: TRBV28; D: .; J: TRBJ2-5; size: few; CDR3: CASSIDRIQETQYF; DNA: TGTGCCAGCAGTATAGACAGGATTCAAGAGACCCAGTACTTC
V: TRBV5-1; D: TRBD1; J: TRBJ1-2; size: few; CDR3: CASSLGTDPNYGYTF; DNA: TGCGCCAGCAGCTTAGGGACAGACCCTAACTATGGCTACACCTTC
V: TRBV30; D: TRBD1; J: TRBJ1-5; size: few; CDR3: CAWSVGQGVQPQHF; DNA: TGTGCCTGGAGTGTTGGACAGGGGGTCCAGCCCCAGCATTTT
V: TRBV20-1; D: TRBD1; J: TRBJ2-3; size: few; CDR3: CSAPRRGTGDDTQYF; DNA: TGCAGTGCCCCCCGACGTGGGACAGGGGACGATACGCAGTATTTT
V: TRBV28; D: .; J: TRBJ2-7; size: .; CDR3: CASSDLDPPAGNPGYEQYF; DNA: TGTGCCAGCAGTGACTTAGACCCACCCGCGGGGAACCCCGGCTACGAGCAGTACTTC
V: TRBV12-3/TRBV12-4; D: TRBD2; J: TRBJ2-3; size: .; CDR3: CAIYLRGREGPASTDTQYF; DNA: TGTGCCATCTACCTCCGGGGGCGGGAGGGCCCGGCTAGCACAGATACGCAGTATTTT
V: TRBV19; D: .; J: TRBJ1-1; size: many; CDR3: CASTRTENTEAFF; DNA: TGTGCCAGTACCAGGACCGAGAACACTGAAGCTTTCTTT
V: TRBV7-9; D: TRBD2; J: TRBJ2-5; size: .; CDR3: CASTGEGASGLGTQYF; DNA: TGTGCCAGCACCGGCGAGGGTGCTAGCGGACTGGGGACCCAGTACTTC
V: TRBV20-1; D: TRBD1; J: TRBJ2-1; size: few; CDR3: CSASGQGYNEQFF; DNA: TGCAGTGCTTCGGGACAGGGTTACAATGAGCAGTTCTTC
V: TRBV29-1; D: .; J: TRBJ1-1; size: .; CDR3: CSVETAWNTEAFF; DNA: TGCAGCGTGGAGACAGCCTGGAACACTGAAGCTTTCTTT
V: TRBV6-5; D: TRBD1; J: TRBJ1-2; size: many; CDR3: CASSWSTGQGIYGYTF; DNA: TGTGCCAGCAGTTGGTCAACCGGACAGGGGATTTATGGCTACACCTTC
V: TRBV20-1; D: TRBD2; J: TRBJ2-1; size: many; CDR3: CSAISGSSYNEQFF; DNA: TGCAGTGCCATAAGCGGGAGCTCCTACAATGAGCAGTTCTTC
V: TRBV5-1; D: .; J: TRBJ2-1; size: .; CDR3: CASSFRVQDAYNEQFF; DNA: TGCGCCAGCAGCTTTAGGGTACAGGACGCCTACAATGAGCAGTTCTTC
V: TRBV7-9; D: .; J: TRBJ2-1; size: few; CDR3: CASSWGSNEQFF; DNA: TGTGCCAGCAGCTGGGGAAGCAATGAGCAGTTCTTC
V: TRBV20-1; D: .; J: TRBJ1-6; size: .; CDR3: CSARDRLTGSAYNSPLHF; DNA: TGCAGTGCTAGAGATCGACTCACCGGGAGCGCCTATAATTCACCCCTCCACTTT
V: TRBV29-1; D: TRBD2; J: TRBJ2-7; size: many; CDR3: CSAGTSGSYEQYF; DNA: TGCAGCGCAGGGACTAGCGGGAGTTACGAGCAGTACTTC
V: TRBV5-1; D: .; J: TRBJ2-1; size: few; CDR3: CASSLEGGTDEQFF; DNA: TGCGCCAGCAGCTTGGAGGGGGGGACCGATGAGCAGTTCTTC
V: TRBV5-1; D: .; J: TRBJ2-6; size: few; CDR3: CASSLTVSGANVLTF; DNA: TGCGCCAGCAGCTTGACAGTTTCTGGGGCCAACGTCCTGACTTTC
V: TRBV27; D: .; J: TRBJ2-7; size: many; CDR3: CASSLSSLGSYEQYF; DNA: TGTGCCAGCAGTTTATCCTCCCTGGGGTCCTACGAGCAGTACTTC
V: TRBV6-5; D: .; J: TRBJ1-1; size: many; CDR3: CASSYSGGTDTEAFF; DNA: TGTGCCAGCAGTTACTCTGGGGGGACCGACACTGAAGCTTTCTTT
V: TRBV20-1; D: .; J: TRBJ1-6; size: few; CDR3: CSARVYNSPLHF; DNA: TGCAGTGCTAGGGTTTATAATTCACCCCTCCACTTT
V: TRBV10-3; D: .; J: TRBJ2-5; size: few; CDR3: CAIASSAGVAQYF; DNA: TGTGCCATCGCGTCTAGCGCTGGTGTGGCCCAGTACTTC
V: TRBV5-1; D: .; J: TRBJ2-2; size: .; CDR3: CASSSGARNTGELFF; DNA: TGCGCCAGCAGCTCGGGGGCTCGGAACACCGGGGAGCTGTTTTTT
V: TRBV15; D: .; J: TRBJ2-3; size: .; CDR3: CATSRDRSRGITDTQYF; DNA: TGTGCCACCAGCAGAGATCGAAGCAGGGGAATTACAGATACGCAGTATTTT
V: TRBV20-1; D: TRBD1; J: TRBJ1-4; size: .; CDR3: CSARDGLGQEGEKLFF; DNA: TGCAGTGCTAGAGATGGTTTGGGACAGGAGGGTGAAAAACTGTTTTTT
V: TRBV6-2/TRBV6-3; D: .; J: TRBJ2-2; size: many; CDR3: CASTRGSYTGELFF; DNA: TGTGCCAGCACCCGTGGCAGTTACACCGGGGAGCTGTTTTTT
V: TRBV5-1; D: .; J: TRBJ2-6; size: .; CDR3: CASSPNTNVLTF; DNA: TGCGCCAGCAGCCCCAATACCAACGTCCTGACTTTC
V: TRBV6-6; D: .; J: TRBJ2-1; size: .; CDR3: CASSRWGREQFF; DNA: TGTGCCAGCAGTAGATGGGGACGCGAGCAGTTCTTC
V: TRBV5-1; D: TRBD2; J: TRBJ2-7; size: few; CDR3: CASSTGLAATSYEQYF; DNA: TGCGCCAGCAGCACGGGACTAGCGGCGACCTCCTACGAGCAGTACTTC
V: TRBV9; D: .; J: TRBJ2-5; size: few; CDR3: CASSPRPGAETQYF; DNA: TGTGCCAGCAGCCCCCGGCCGGGGGCTGAGACCCAGTACTTC
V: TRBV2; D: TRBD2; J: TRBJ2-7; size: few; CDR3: CASSDRGGLYEQYF; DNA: TGTGCCAGCAGTGACCGCGGGGGTTTGTACGAGCAGTACTTC